Below, 2 T cell receptor beta chains from the same sample are listed, as sequenced in a study of early T cells in non-severe SARS-CoV-2 infection. One entry per CDR3 protein results from TCRdb running MiXCR on the 5' RACE reads. The repertoire consists of 90,000 to 130,000 distinct CDR3 sequences, with 12% occurring once and the leading ten covering around 2.9%. Sequenced: whole blood. Receptors were obtained from an adult who was a healthcare worker with PCR-confirmed SARS-CoV-2 infection or an uninfected control (not recorded which).

V usage is TRBV9 and J usage is TRBJ2-5; a weak D match, TRBD2 (5 bases). V lost 0 bases and J 5 bases, leaving 11 bases between the germline ends. This CDR3 has 14 residues. The germline V gene encodes CDR1 SGDLS and CDR2 YYNGEE. The CDR3, as DNA: TGTGCCAGCAGCGTAGATACTAGTATGGAGACCCAGTACTTC. This codes for CASSVDTSMETQYF.

The table lists this clonotype with many counts. The chain employs TRBV7-3 and TRBJ2-7; D is possibly TRBD2 (6 bases). The V and J ends lost 5 bases and 3 bases respectively, with 14 bases between them. CDR1 and CDR2 from the germline V gene are SGHTA and FQGTGA. The CDR3 extends over 14 amino acids. CDR3 sequence (DNA): TGTGCCAGCAGCCCTACGGGAGTCGGCTACGAGCAGTACTTC. Translation: CASSPTGVGYEQYF.